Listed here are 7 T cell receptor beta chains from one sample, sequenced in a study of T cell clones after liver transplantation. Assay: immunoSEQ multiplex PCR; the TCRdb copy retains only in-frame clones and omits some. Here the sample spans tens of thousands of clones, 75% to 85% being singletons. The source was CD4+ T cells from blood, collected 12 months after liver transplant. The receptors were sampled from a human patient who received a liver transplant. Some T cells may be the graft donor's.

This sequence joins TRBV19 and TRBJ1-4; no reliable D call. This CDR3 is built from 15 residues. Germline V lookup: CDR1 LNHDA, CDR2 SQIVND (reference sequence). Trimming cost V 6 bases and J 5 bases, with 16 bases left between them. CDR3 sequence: CASRFQARENEKLFF. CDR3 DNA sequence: TGTGCCAGTAGATTTCAGGCGCGGGAGAATGAAAAACTGTTTTTT.

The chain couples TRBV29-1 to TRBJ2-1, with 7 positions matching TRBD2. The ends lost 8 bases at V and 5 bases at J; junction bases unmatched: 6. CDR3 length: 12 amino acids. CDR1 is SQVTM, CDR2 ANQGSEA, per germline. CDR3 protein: CSSGTTHNEQFF. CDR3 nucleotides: TGCAGCTCTGGGACTACTCACAATGAGCAGTTCTTC.

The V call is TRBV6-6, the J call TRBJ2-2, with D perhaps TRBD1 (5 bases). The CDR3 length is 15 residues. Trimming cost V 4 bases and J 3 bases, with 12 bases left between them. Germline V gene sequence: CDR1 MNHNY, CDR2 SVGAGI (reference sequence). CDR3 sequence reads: CASSSARRDTGELFF. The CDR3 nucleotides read TGTGCCAGCAGTTCCGCTCGCAGGGACACCGGGGAGCTGTTTTTT.

This chain's CDR3 is CASPVGEAFF. The CDR3 nucleotides are TGCGCCAGCCCCGTGGGGGAAGCTTTCTTT. The chain uses TRBV4-1 and TRBJ1-1; D gene unclear. Per germline, CDR1 MGHRA and CDR2 YSYEKL. This CDR3 is built from 10 residues. Trimming pared 8 bases from V and 8 bases from J, leaving 9 bases between.

The CDR3 is CASSLGTGTTDTQYF. CDR3 coding DNA: TGCGCCAGCAGCTTGGGAACAGGGACAACAGATACGCAGTATTTT. V gene TRBV5-1 combines with J gene TRBJ2-3; a weak D match, TRBD1 (6 bases). The CDR3 runs to 15 residues. Germline CDR1 is SGHRS and CDR2 is YFSETQ. The V end lost 0 bases, the J end lost 3 bases, and 11 bases lay between the germline ends.

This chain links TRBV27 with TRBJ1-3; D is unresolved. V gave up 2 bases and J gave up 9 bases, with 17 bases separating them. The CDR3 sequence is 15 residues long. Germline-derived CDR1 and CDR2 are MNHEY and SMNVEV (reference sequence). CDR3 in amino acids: CASSLQGRARSTIYF. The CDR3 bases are TGTGCCAGCAGTTTACAAGGGCGCGCGAGGAGCACCATATATTTT.

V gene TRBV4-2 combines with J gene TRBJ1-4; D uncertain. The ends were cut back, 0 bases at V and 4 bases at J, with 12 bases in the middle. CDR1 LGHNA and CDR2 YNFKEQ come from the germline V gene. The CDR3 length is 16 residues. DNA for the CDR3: TGTGCCAGCAGCCAAGATTTCGGCCGGCTTAATGAAAAACTGTTTTTT. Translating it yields CASSQDFGRLNEKLFF.